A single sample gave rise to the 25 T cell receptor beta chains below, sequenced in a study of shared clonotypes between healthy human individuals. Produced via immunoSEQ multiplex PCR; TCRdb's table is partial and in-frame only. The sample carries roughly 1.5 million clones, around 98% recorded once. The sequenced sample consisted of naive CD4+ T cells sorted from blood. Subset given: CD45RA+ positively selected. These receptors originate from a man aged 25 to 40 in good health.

The CDR3 reads CASGTGGFRGNTEAFF. CDR3 nucleotide sequence: TGTGCCAGCGGGACAGGGGGGTTTCGGGGGAACACTGAAGCTTTCTTT. The chain carries TRBV19 and TRBJ1-1; TRBD1 aligns across 11 bases. The CDR3 contains 16 residues. Germline lookup yields CDR1 LNHDA and CDR2 SQIVND (reference sequence). V was pared by 9 bases and J by 1 base, with 10 bases of the junction left unmatched.

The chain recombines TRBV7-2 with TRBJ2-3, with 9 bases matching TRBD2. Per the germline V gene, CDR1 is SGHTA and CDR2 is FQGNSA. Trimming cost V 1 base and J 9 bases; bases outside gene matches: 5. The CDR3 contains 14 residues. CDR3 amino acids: CASSLGLAGSTQYF. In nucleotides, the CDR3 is TGTGCCAGCAGCTTAGGTCTAGCGGGAAGCACGCAGTATTTT.

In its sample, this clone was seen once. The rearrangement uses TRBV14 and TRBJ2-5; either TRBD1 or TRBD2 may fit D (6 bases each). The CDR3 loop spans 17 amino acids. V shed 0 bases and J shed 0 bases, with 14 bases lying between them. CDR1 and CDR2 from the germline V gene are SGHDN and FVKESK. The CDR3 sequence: CASSQDQRRGYQETQYF. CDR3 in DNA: TGTGCCAGCAGCCAAGATCAACGGAGGGGGTACCAAGAGACCCAGTACTTC. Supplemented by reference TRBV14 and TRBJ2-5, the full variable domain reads EAGVTQFPSHSVIEKGQTVTLRCDPISGHDNLYWYRRVMGKEIKFLLHFVKESKQDESGMPNNRFLAERTGGTYSTLKVQPAELEDSGVYFCASSQDQRRGYQETQYFGPGTRLLVL.

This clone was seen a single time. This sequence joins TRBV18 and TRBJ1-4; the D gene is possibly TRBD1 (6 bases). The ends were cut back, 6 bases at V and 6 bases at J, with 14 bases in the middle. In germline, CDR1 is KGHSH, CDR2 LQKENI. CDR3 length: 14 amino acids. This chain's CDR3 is CASSSRGKDEKLFF. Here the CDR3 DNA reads TGTGCCAGCTCTTCGAGGGGGAAGGATGAAAAACTGTTTTTT.

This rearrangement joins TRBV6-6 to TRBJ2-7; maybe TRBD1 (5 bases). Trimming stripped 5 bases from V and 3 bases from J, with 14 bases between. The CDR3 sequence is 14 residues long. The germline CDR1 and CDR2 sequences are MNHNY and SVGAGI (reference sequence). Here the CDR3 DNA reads TGTGCCAGCAGTCAAGACAGCCCCAGCTACGAGCAGTACTTC. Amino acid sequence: CASSQDSPSYEQYF.

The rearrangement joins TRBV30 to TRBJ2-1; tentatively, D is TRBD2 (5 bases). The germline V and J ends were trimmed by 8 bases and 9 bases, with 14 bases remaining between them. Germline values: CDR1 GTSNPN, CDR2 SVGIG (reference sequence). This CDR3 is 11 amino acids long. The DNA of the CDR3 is TGTGCCGCCGCTCCTAGCAGTGAGCAGTTCTTC. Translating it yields CAAAPSSEQFF.

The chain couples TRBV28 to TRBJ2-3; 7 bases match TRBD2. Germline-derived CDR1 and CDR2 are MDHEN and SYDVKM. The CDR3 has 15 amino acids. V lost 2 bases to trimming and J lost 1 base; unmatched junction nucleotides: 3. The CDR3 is CASSLSAGGTDTQYF. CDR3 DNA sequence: TGTGCCAGCAGTTTAAGTGCGGGAGGCACAGATACGCAGTATTTT.

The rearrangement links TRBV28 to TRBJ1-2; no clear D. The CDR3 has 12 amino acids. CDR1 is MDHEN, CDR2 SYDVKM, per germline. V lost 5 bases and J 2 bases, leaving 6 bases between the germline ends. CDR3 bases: TGTGCCAGCAGTCCCGGGAACTATGGCTACACCTTC. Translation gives CASSPGNYGYTF.

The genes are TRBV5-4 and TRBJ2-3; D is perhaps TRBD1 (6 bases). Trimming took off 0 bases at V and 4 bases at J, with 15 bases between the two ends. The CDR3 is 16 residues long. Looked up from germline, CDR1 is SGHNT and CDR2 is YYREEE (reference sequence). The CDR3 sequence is CASSLAGQGWADTQYF. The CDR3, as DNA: TGTGCCAGCAGCTTGGCCGGGCAGGGGTGGGCAGATACGCAGTATTTT.

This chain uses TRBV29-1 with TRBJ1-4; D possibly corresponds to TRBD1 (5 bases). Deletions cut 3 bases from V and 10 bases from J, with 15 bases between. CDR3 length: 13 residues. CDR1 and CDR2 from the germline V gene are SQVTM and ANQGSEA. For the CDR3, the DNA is TGCAGCGTTGAGACAGCCCCTCCCGGAAAACTGTTTTTT. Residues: CSVETAPPGKLFF.

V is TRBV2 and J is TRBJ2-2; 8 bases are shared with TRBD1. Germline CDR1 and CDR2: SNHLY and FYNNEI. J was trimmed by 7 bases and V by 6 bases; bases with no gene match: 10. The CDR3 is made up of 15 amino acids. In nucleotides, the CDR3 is TGTGCCAGCAGGCCCCCAGGCGGGACAGGCGGGGAGCTGTTTTTT. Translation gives CASRPPGGTGGELFF.

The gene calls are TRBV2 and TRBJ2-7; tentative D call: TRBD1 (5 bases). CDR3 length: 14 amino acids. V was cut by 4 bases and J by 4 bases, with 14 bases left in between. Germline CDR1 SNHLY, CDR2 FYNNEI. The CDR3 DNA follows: TGTGCCAGCAGTGCGGGCAGGGCCCTATACGAGCAGTACTTC. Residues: CASSAGRALYEQYF.

The CDR3 here is CASSLGEGTGADTQYF. CDR3 coding DNA: TGTGCCAGCAGCTTGGGGGAGGGGACAGGGGCAGATACGCAGTATTTT. This sequence joins TRBV7-2 and TRBJ2-3; 10 nucleotides agree with TRBD1. V was pared by 3 bases and J by 4 bases, with 7 bases of the junction left unmatched. CDR3 length: 16 residues. Looked up from germline, CDR1 is SGHTA and CDR2 is FQGNSA.

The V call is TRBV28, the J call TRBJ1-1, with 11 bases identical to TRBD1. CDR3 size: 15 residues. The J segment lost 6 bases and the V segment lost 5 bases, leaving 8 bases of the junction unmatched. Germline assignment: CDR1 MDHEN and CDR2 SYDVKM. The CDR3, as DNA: TGTGCCAGCAGTCCCCGGACAGGGGGCAGGGCTGAAGCTTTCTTT. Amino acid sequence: CASSPRTGGRAEAFF. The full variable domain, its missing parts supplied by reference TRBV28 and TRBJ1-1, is DVKVTQSSRYLVKRTGEKVFLECVQDMDHENMFWYRQDPGLGLRLIYFSYDVKMKEKGDIPEGYSVSREKKERFSLILESASTNQTSMYLCASSPRTGGRAEAFFGQGTRLTVV.

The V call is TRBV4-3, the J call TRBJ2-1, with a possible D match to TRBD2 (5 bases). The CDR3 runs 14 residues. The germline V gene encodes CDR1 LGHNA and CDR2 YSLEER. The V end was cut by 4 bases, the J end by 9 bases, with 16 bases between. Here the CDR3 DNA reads TGCGCCAGCAGCCTAATCTTCGAGGGTGCTGAGCAGTTCTTC. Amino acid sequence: CASSLIFEGAEQFF.

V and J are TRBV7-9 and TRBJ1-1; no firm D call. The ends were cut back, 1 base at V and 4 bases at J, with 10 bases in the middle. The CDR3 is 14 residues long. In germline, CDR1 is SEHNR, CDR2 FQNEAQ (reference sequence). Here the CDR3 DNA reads TGTGCCAGCAGCTTAGAAGGAGCGCGCACTGAAGCTTTCTTT. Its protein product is CASSLEGARTEAFF.

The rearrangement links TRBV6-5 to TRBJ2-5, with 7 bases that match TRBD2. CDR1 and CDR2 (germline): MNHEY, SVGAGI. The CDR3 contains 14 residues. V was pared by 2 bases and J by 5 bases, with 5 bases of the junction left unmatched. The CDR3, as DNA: TGTGCCAGCAGTTACGCGGGAGACTGGGAGACCCAGTACTTC. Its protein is CASSYAGDWETQYF.

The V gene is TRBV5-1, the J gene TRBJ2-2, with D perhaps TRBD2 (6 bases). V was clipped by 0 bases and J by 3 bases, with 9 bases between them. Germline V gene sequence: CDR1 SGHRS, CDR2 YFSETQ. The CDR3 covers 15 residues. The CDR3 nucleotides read TGCGCCAGCAGCTTGGATACGGGAGACACCGGGGAGCTGTTTTTT. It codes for CASSLDTGDTGELFF.

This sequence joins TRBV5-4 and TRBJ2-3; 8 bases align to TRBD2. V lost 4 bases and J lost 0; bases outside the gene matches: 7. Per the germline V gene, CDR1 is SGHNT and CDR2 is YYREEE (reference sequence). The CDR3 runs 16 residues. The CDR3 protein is CASSVELAASTDTQYF. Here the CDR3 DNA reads TGTGCCAGCAGCGTAGAACTAGCGGCTAGCACAGATACGCAGTATTTT.

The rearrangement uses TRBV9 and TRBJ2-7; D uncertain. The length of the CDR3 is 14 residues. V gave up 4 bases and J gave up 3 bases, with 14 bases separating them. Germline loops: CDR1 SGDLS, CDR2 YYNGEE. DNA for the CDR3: TGTGCCAGCAGCCCTGCCCCGCTTAGCTACGAGCAGTACTTC. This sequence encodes CASSPAPLSYEQYF.

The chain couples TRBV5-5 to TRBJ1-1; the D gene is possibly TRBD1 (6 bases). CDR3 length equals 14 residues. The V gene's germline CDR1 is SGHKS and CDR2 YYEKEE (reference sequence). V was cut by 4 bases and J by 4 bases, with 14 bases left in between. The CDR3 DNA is TGTGCCAGCAGCACACAGGGTAGTAGCACTGAAGCTTTCTTT. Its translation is CASSTQGSSTEAFF.

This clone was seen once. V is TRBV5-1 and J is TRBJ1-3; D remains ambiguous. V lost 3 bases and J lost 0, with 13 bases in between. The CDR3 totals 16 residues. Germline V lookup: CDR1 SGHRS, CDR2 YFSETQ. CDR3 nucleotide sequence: TGCGCCAGCAGCTCCATGTTATTTGACTCTGGAAACACCATATATTTT. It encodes CASSSMLFDSGNTIYF.

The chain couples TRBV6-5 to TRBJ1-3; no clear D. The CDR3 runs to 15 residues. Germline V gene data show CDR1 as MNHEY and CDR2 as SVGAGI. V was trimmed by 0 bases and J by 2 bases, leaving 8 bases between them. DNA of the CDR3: TGTGCCAGCAGTTACTCTGGACCGGCTGGAAACACCATATATTTT. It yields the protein CASSYSGPAGNTIYF.

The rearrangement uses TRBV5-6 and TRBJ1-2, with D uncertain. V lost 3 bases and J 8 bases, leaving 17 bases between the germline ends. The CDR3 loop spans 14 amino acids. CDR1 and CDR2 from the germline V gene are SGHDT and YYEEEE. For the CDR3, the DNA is TGTGCCAGCAGCTCGGTTGGTGTTTCGGGAGGCTACACCTTC. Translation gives CASSSVGVSGGYTF.

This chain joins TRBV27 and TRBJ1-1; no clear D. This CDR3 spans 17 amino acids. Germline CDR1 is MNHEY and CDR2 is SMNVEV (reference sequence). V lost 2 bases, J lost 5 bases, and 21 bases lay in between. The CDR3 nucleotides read TGTGCCAGCAGTTTAACTGTTACACGTATTTTGAGTACTGAAGCTTTCTTT. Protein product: CASSLTVTRILSTEAFF.